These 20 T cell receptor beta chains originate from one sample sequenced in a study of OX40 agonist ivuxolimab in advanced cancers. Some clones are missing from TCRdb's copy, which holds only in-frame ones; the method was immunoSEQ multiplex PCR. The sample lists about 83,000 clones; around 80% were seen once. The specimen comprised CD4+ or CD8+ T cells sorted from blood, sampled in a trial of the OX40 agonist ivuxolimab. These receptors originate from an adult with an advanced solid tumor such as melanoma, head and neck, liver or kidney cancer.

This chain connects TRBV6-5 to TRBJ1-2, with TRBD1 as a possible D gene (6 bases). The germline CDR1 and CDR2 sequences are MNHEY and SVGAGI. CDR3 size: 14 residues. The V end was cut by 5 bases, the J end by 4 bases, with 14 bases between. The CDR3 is CASSPPGQAYGYTF. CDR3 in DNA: TGTGCCAGCAGTCCTCCGGGACAAGCCTATGGCTACACCTTC.

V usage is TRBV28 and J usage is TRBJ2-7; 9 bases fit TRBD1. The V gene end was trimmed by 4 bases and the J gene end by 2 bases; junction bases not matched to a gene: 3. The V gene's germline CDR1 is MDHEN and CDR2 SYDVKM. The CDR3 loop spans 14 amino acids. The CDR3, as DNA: TGTGCCAGCAGTTCAGGGGACAGGGCCTACGAGCAGTACTTC. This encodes CASSSGDRAYEQYF.

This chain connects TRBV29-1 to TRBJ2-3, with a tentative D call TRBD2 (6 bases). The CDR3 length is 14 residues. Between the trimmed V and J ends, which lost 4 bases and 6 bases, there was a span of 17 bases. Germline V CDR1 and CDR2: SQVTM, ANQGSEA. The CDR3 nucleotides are TGCAGCGTTGTTCCGGTCGGGGGACTTGATACGCAGTATTTT. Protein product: CSVVPVGGLDTQYF.

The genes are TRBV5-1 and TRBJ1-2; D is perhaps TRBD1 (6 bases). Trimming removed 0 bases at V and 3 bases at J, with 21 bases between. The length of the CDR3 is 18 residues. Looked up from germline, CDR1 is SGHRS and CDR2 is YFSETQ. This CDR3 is CASSLGPIGTTSHYGYTF. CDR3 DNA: TGCGCCAGCAGCTTGGGACCGATCGGGACAACATCACACTATGGCTACACCTTC.

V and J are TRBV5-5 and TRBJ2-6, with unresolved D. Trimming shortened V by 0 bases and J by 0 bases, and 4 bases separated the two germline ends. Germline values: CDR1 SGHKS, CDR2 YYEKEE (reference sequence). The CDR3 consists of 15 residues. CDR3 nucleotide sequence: TGTGCCAGCAGCTTGGCCAACTCTGGGGCCAACGTCCTGACTTTC. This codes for CASSLANSGANVLTF.

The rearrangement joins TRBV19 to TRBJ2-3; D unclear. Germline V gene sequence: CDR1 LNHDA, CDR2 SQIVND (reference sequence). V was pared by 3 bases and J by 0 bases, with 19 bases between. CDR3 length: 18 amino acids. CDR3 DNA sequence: TGTGCCAGTAGTATCACCGCGGCCTCTCGTATAAGCACAGATACGCAGTATTTT. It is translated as CASSITAASRISTDTQYF.

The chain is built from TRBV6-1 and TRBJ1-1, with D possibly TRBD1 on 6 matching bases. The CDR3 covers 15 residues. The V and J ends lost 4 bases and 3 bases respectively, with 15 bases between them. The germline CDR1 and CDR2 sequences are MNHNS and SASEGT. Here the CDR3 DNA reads TGTGCCAGCAGTGTCTCGGTAAAGGGGGACACTGAAGCTTTCTTT. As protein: CASSVSVKGDTEAFF.

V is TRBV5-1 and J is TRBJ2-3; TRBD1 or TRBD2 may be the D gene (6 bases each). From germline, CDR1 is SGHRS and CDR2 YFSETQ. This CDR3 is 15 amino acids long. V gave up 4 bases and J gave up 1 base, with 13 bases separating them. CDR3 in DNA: TGCGCCAGCAGCCGGAGTAGGGGGGGCACAGATACGCAGTATTTT. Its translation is CASSRSRGGTDTQYF.

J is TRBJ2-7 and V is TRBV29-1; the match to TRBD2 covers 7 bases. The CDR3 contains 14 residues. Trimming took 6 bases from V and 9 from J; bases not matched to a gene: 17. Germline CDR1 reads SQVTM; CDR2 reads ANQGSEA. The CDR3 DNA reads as TGCAGCGTGGGGAGACGGGACTATGGGTTGGGGCAGTACTTC. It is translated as CSVGRRDYGLGQYF.

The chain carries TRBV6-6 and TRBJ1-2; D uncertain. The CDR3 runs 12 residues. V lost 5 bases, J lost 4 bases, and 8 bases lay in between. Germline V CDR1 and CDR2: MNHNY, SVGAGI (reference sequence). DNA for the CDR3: TGTGCCAGCAGTCCAGGCCCCTATGGCTACACCTTC. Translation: CASSPGPYGYTF.

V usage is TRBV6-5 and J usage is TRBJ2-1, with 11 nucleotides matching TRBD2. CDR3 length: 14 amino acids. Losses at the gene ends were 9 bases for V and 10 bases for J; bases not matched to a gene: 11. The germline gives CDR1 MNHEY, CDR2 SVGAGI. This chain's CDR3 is CASSLSGGAREQFF. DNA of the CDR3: TGTGCCAGTAGCCTTAGCGGGGGGGCCAGAGAGCAGTTCTTC.

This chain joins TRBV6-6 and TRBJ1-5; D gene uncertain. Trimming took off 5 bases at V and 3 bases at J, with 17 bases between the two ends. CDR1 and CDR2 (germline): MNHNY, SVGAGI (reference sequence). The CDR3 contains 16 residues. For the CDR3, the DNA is TGTGCCAGCAGTCCCGGCCTCGCTTTAAACAATCAGCCCCAGCATTTT. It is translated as CASSPGLALNNQPQHF.

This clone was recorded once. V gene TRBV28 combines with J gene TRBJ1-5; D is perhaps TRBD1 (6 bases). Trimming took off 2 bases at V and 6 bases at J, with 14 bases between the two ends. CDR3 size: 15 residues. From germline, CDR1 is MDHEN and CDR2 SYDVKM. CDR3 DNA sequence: TGTGCCAGCAGTTTACTACAGGGAGTCGGTCAGCCCCAGCATTTT. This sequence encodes CASSLLQGVGQPQHF.

The CDR3 coding sequence is TGTGCCAGCAGTAAGAGGACAGGGAAGGGTAACATTCAGTACTTC. It translates to CASSKRTGKGNIQYF. The rearrangement joins TRBV16 to TRBJ2-4; TRBD1 matches at 8 bases. With 6 bases clipped from V and 7 bases from J, the junction kept 11 bases outside the gene matches. Germline CDR1 KGHSY, CDR2 FQNENV. The CDR3 covers 15 residues.

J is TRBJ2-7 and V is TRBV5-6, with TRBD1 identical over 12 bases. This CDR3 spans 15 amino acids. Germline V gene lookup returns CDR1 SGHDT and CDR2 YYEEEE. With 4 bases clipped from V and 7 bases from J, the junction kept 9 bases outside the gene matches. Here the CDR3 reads CASSPEGQGAREQYF. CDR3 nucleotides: TGTGCCAGCAGCCCGGAGGGACAGGGGGCGCGAGAGCAGTACTTC.

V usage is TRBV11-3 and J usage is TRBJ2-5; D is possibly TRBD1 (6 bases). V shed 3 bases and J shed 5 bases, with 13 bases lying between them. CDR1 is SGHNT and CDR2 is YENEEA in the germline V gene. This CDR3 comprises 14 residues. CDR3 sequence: CASSLGALGETQYF. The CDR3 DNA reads TGTGCCAGCAGCTTGGGGGCCCTCGGGGAGACCCAGTACTTC. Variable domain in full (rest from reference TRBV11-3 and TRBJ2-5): EAGVVQSPRYKIIEKKQPVAFWCNPISGHNTLYWYLQNLGQGPELLIRYENEEAVDDSQLPKDRFSAERLKGVDSTLKIQPAELGDSAVYLCASSLGALGETQYFGPGTRLLVL.

DNA for the CDR3: TGTGCCAGCAGCCCCTGGGAAACGGCCGACCATGAGCAGTTCTTC. Translated, it gives CASSPWETADHEQFF. The J gene is TRBJ2-1, the V gene TRBV7-8; D gene ambiguous. This CDR3 has 15 amino acids. Germline assignment: CDR1 SGHVS and CDR2 FQNEAQ. V gave up 5 bases and J gave up 8 bases, with 19 bases separating them.

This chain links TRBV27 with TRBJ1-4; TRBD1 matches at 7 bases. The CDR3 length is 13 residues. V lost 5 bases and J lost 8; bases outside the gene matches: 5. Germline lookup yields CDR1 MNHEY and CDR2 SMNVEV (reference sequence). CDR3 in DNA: TGTGCCAGCAGTCTCCCGGGACAGGAAAAACTGTTTTTT. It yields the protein CASSLPGQEKLFF.

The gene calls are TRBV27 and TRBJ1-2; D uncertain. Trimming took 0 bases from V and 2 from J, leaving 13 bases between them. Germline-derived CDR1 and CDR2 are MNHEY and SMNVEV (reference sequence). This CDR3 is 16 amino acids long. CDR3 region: CASSLSGPSNNYGYTF. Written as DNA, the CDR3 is TGTGCCAGCAGTTTATCCGGTCCCTCGAACAACTATGGCTACACCTTC.

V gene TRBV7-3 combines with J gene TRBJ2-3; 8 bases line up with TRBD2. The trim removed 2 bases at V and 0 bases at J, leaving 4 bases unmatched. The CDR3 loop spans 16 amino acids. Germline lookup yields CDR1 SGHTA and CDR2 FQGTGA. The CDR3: CASSLHPSGSTDTQYF. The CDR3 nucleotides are TGTGCCAGCAGCTTACATCCTAGCGGGAGCACAGATACGCAGTATTTT.